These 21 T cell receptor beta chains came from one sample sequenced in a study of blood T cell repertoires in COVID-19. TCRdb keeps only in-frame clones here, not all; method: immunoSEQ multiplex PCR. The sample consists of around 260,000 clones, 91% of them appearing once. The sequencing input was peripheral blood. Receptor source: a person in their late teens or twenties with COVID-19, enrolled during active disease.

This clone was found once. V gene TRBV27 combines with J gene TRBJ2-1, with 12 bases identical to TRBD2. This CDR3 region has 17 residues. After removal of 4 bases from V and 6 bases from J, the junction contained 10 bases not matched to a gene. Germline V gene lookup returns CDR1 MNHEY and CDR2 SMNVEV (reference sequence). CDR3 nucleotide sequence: TGTGCCAGCAGTTCGCGACTAGCGGGAGAGGCTGGCAATGAGCAGTTCTTC. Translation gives CASSSRLAGEAGNEQFF.

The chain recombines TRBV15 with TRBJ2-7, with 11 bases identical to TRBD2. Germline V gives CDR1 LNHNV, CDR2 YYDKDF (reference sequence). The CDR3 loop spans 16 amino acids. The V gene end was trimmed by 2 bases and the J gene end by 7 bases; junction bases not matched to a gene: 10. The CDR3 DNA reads TGTGCCACCAGCAGATCCAGACTAGCGGGATCTGGGGAGCAGTACTTC. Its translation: CATSRSRLAGSGEQYF.

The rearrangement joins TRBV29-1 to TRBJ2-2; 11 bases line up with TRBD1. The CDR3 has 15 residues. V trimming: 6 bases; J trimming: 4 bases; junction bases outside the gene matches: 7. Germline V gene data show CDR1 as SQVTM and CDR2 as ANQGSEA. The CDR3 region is CSVTDRGRGTGELFF. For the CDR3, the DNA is TGCAGCGTCACGGACAGGGGGCGCGGCACCGGGGAGCTGTTTTTT.

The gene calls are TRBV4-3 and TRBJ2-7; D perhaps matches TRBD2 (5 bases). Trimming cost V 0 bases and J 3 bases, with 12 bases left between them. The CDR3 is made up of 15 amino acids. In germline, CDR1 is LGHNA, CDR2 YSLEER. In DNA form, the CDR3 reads TGCGCCAGCAGCCAAGATCCCAGCGGAGTCTACGAGCAGTACTTC. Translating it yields CASSQDPSGVYEQYF.

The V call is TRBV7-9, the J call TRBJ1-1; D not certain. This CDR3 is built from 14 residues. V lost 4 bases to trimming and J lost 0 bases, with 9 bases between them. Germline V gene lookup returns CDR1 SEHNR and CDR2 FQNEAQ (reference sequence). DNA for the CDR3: TGTGCCAGCAGCTCCGGGATGTTGAACACTGAAGCTTTCTTT. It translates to CASSSGMLNTEAFF.

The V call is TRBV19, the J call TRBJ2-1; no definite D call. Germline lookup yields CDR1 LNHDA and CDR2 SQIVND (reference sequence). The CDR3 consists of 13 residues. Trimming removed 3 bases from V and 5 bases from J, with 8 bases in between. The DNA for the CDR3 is TGTGCCAGTAGTATGGCAAGAAACAATGAGCAGTTCTTC. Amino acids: CASSMARNNEQFF.

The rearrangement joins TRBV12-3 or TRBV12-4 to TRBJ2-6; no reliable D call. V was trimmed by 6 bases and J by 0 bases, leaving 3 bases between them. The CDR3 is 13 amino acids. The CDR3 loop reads CASSYSGANVLTF. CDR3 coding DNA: TGTGCCAGCAGCTACTCTGGGGCCAACGTCCTGACTTTC.

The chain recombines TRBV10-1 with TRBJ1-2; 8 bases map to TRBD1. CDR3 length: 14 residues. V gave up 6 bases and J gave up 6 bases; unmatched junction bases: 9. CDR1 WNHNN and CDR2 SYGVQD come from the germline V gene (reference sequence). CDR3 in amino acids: CASRRQGYCDGYTF. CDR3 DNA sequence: TGCGCCAGCAGGCGACAGGGGTATTGCGATGGCTACACCTTC.

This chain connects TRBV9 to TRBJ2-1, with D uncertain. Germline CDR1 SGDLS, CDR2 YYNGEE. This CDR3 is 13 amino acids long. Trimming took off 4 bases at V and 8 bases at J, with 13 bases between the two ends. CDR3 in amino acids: CASSMEPLDEQFF. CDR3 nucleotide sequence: TGTGCCAGCAGCATGGAGCCTTTGGATGAGCAGTTCTTC.

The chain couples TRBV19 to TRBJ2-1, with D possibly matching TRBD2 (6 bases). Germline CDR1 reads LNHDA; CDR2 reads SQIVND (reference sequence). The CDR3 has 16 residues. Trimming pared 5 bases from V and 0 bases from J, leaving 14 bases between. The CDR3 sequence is CASSSGGVSSYNEQFF. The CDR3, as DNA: TGTGCCAGTAGTTCCGGAGGGGTCAGCTCCTACAATGAGCAGTTCTTC. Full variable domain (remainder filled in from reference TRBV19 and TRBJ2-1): DGGITQSPKYLFRKEGQNVTLSCEQNLNHDAMYWYRQDPGQGLRLIYYSQIVNDFQKGDIAEGYSVSREKKESFPLTVTSAQKNPTAFYLCASSSGGVSSYNEQFFGPGTRLTVL.

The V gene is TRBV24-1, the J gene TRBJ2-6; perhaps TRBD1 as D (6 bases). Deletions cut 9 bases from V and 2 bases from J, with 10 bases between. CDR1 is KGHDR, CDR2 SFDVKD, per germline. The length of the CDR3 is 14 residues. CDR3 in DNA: TGTGCCACCCGAGGGGGTCCTGGGGCCAACGTCCTGACTTTC. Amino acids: CATRGGPGANVLTF.

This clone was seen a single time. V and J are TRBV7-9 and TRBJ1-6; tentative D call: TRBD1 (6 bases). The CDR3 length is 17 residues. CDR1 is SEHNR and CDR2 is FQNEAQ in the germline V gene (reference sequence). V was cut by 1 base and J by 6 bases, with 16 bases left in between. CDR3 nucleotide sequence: TGTGCCAGCAGCTTAGTTAAGGGGAGGGGGAGTAATTCACCCCTCCACTTT. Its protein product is CASSLVKGRGSNSPLHF.

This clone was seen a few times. The CDR3 DNA follows: TGCGCCAGCAGTGAAGCGAATCAGCCCCAGCATTTT. As protein: CASSEANQPQHF. The rearrangement joins TRBV10-2 to TRBJ1-5, with D unresolved. Germline-derived CDR1 and CDR2 are WSHSY and SAAADI. Trimming removed 3 bases from V and 4 bases from J, with 4 bases in between. The CDR3 is made up of 12 amino acids.

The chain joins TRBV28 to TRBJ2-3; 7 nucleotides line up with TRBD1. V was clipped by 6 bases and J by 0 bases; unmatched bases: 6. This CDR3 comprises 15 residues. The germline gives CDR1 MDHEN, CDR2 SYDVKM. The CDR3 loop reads CASRGQTPSTDTQYF. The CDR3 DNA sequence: TGTGCCAGCAGGGGACAGACTCCTAGCACAGATACGCAGTATTTT.

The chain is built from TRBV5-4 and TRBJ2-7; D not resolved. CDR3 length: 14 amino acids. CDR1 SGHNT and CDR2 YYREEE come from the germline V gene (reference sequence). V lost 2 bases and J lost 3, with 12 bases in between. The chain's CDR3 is CASSFGDADYEQYF. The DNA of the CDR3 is TGTGCCAGCAGCTTTGGAGACGCAGACTACGAGCAGTACTTC.

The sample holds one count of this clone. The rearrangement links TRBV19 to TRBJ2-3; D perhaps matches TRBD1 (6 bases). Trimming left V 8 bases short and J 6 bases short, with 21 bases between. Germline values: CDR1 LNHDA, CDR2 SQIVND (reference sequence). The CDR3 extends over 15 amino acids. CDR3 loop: CASGQGQGLPDTQYF. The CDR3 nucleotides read TGTGCCAGTGGCCAGGGGCAGGGGCTTCCGGATACGCAGTATTTT.

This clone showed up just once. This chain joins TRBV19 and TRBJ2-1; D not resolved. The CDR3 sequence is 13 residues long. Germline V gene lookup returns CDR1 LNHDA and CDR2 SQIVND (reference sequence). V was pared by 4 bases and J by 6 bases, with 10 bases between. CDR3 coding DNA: TGTGCCAGTAGTAGAAATACAGTCAATGAGCAGTTCTTC. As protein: CASSRNTVNEQFF.

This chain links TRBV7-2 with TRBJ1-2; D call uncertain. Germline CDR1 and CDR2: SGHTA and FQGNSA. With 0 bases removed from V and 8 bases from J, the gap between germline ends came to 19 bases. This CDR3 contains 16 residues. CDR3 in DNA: TGTGCCAGCAGCTTAGCGATTGCCCAGGCCTTAGAGGGCTACACCTTC. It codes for CASSLAIAQALEGYTF.

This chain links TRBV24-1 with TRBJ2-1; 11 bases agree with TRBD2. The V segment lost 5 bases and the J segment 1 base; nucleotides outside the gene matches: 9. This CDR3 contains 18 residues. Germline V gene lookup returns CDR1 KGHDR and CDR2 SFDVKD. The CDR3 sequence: CATSGELAGVRSYNEQFF. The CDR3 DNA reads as TGTGCCACCAGTGGGGAACTAGCGGGAGTACGATCCTACAATGAGCAGTTCTTC.

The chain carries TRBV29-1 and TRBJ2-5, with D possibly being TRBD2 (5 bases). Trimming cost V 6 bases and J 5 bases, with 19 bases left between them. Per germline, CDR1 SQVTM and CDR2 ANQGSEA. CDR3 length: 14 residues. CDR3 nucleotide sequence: TGCAGCGTAGAAACTAGGACCTCCTGGGAGACCCAGTACTTC. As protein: CSVETRTSWETQYF.

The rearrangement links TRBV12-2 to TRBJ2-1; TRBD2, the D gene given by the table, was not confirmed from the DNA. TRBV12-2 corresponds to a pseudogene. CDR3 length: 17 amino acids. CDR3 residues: CASRLVRGGLSYNEQFF. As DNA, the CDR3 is TGTGCAAGTCGCTTAGTTCGAGGCGGACTCTCCTACAATGAGCAGTTCTTC.